Following are 8 T cell receptor beta chains from one sample sequenced in a study of cytomegalovirus exposure and HLA in healthy donors. PCR involved 60 Vbeta and 13 Jbeta primers. This table comes from immunoSEQ multiplex PCR, and its TCRdb copy is limited to in-frame clones, with some not included. This sample carries about 170,000 clones, roughly 71% of them seen once, and the ten largest clones take around 3%. The sequencing sample was made of PBMCs. All receptors derive from a woman aged 50 to 65 in good health and CMV-seropositive.

The V gene is TRBV7-6, the J gene TRBJ2-2, with D maybe TRBD2 (7 bases). Germline V gene data show CDR1 as SGHVS and CDR2 as FNYEAQ. V gave up 2 bases and J gave up 1 base, with 14 bases separating them. CDR3 length: 17 amino acids. CDR3 in amino acids: CASSLQQGGGNTGELFF. The CDR3 DNA follows: TGTGCCAGCAGCTTACAACAGGGAGGGGGGAACACCGGGGAGCTGTTTTTT.

The chain links TRBV4-1 to TRBJ1-1, with D possibly TRBD1 on 6 matching bases. Germline V gene data show CDR1 as MGHRA and CDR2 as YSYEKL. Between the trimmed V and J ends, which lost 0 bases and 2 bases, there was a span of 19 bases. This CDR3 spans 18 amino acids. The CDR3: CASSQDGGLTRGNTEAFF. CDR3 DNA sequence: TGCGCCAGCAGCCAAGACGGGGGGCTTACCCGAGGAAACACTGAAGCTTTCTTT.

V is TRBV9 and J is TRBJ1-3; D unclear. Germline loops: CDR1 SGDLS, CDR2 YYNGEE. The CDR3 contains 15 residues. Trimming pared 1 base from V and 3 bases from J, leaving 11 bases between. The CDR3 DNA sequence: TGTGCCAGCAGCGTAACCCCGGTTCTTGGAAACACCATATATTTT. Translating it yields CASSVTPVLGNTIYF.

This clone was recorded only once. DNA for the CDR3: TGTGCCAGTAGTATGTGGCAGGGTCAATACGAGCAGTACTTC. Translating gives CASSMWQGQYEQYF. This chain links TRBV19 with TRBJ2-7; D possibly corresponds to TRBD1 (5 bases). The V gene's germline CDR1 is LNHDA and CDR2 SQIVND (reference sequence). V lost 3 bases, J lost 4 bases, and 13 bases lay in between. The CDR3 totals 14 residues.

V gene TRBV30 combines with J gene TRBJ1-2, with D possibly TRBD1 on 5 matching bases. The V gene's germline CDR1 is GTSNPN and CDR2 SVGIG (reference sequence). This CDR3 comprises 13 residues. Trimming cost V 3 bases and J 2 bases, with 10 bases left between them. CDR3 loop: CAWSHGGNYGYTF. The CDR3 nucleotides are TGTGCCTGGAGCCACGGGGGAAACTATGGCTACACCTTC. Full variable domain (missing parts from reference TRBV30 and TRBJ1-2): SQTIHQWPATLVQPVGSPLSLECTVEGTSNPNLYWYRQAAGRGLQLLFYSVGIGQISSEVPQNLSASRPQDRQFILSSKKLLLSDSGFYLCAWSHGGNYGYTFGSGTRLTVV.

V usage is TRBV27 and J usage is TRBJ2-1, with 12 bases aligning to TRBD2. Germline CDR1 is MNHEY and CDR2 is SMNVEV (reference sequence). J gave up 15 bases and V 4 bases, and 7 bases lay outside the gene matches. The CDR3 is 13 residues long. The CDR3 sequence: CASSSSGGAHWFF. The CDR3 nucleotides read TGTGCCAGCAGTTCTAGCGGGGGGGCCCATTGGTTCTTC.

The rearrangement joins TRBV5-1 to TRBJ1-2; 7 positions match TRBD1. Germline V lookup: CDR1 SGHRS, CDR2 YFSETQ. This CDR3 contains 13 residues. Trimming took 2 bases from V and 6 from J; bases not matched to a gene: 4. CDR3 nucleotides: TGCGCCAGCAGCTTCGGGACAGCGGATGGCTACACCTTC. Its protein product is CASSFGTADGYTF. Supplemented by reference TRBV5-1 and TRBJ1-2, the full variable domain reads KAGVTQTPRYLIKTRGQQVTLSCSPISGHRSVSWYQQTPGQGLQFLFEYFSETQRNKGNFPGRFSGRQFSNSRSEMNVSTLELGDSALYLCASSFGTADGYTFGSGTRLTVV.

J is TRBJ2-7 and V is TRBV9, with D perhaps TRBD2 (6 bases). The CDR3 has 15 residues. The germline V gene has CDR1 SGDLS and CDR2 YYNGEE. Trimming stripped 0 bases from V and 2 bases from J, with 12 bases between. CDR3 nucleotide sequence: TGTGCCAGCAGCGTAGATGAGCGGGCCACCTACGAGCAGTACTTC. Its protein is CASSVDERATYEQYF.